This TCR beta chain was identified in a study of early T cells in non-severe SARS-CoV-2 infection. Study at large: Whole-blood bulk RNA, unsorted, was sequenced, and chains were unpaired.

This clonotype was counted at least ten times. MiXCR was run by TCRdb on the 5' RACE reads, yielding one entry per CDR3 protein. The sample lists about 21,000 distinct CDR3 sequences; 4% were seen once. This CDR3 has 17 amino acids. From germline, CDR1 is LNHNV and CDR2 YYDKDF (reference sequence). Trimming removed 1 base from V and 4 bases from J; junction bases left unmatched: 7. The gene calls are TRBV15 and TRBJ2-4; 10 bases are a match to TRBD2. The sample consisted of whole blood. The TCR sequence derives from an adult who was a healthcare worker with PCR-confirmed SARS-CoV-2 infection or an uninfected control (not recorded which). For the CDR3, the DNA is TGTGCCACCAGCAGAGTGACTGGGACTAGCGAAAAAAACATTCAGTACTTC. As protein: CATSRVTGTSEKNIQYF.